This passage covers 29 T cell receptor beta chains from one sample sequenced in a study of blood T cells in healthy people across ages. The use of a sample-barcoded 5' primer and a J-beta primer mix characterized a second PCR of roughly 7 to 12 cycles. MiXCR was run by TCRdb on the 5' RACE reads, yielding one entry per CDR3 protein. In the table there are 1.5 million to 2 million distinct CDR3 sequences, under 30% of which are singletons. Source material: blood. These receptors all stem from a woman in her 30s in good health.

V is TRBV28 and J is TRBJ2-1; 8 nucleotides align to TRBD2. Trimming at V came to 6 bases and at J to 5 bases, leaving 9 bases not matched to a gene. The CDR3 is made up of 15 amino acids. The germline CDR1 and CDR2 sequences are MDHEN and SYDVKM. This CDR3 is CASRIGSGGHNEQFF. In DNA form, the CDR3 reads TGTGCCAGCAGGATCGGGTCGGGGGGGCACAATGAGCAGTTCTTC.

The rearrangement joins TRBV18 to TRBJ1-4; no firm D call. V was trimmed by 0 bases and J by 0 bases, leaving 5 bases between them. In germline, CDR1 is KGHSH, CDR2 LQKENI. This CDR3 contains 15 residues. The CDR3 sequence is CASSPPVATNEKLFF. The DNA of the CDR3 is TGTGCCAGCTCACCACCGGTGGCAACTAATGAAAAACTGTTTTTT.

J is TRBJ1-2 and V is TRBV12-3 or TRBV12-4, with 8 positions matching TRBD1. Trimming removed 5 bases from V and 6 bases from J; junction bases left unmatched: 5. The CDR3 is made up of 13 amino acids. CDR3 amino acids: CASSTGQGNGYTF. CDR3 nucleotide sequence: TGTGCCAGCAGTACCGGACAGGGAAATGGCTACACCTTC.

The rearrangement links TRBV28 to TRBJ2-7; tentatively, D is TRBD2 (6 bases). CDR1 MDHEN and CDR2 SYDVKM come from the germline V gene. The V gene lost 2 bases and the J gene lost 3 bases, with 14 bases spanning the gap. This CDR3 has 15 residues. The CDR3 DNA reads TGTGCCAGCAGTTTAGCGGGGCCAAAGGACTACGAGCAGTACTTC. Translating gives CASSLAGPKDYEQYF.

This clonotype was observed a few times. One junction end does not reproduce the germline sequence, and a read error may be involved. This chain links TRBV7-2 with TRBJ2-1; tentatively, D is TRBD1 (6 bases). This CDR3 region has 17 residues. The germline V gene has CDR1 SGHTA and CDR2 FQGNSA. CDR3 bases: TGTGCCAACAGCTTAGGAGCCGGGACACCCTCCTACAATGAGCAGTTCTTC. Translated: CANSLGAGTPSYNEQFF.

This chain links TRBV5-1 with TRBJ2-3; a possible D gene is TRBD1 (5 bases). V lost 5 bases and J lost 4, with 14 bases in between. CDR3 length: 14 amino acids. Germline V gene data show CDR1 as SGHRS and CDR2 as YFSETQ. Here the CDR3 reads CASRVQGTSDTQYF. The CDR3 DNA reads TGCGCCAGCAGGGTCCAGGGCACATCAGATACGCAGTATTTT.

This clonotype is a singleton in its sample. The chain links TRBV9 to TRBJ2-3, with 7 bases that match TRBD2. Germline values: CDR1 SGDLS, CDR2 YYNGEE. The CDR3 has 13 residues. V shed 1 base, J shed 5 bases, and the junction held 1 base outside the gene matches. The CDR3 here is CASSVWGGDTQYF. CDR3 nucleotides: TGTGCCAGCAGCGTATGGGGGGGAGATACGCAGTATTTT.

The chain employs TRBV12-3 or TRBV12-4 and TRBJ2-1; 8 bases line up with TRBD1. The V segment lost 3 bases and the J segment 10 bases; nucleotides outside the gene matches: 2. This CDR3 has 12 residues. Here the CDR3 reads CASSFRTGEQFF. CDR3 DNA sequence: TGTGCCAGCAGTTTTCGGACAGGGGAGCAGTTCTTC.

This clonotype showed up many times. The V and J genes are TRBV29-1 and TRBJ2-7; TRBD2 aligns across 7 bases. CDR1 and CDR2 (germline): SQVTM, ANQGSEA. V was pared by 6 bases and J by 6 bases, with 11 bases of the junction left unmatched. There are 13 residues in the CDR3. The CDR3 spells CSVRGRAFREQYF. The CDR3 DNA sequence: TGCAGCGTAAGAGGGAGGGCCTTTCGCGAGCAGTACTTC.

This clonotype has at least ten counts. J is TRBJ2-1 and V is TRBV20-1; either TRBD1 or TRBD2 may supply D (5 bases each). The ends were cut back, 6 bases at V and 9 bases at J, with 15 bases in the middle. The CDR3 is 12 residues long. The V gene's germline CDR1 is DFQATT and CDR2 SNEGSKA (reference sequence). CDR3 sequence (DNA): TGCAGTGCACCGGGACCCCAGGTTGAGCAGTTCTTC. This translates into CSAPGPQVEQFF.

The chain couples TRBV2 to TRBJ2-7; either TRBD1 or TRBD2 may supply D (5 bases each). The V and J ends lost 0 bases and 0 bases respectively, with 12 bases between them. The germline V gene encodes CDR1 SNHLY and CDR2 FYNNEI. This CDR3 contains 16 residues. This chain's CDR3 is CASSEAGSGSSYEQYF. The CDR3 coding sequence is TGTGCCAGCAGTGAAGCCGGATCAGGGAGCTCCTACGAGCAGTACTTC.

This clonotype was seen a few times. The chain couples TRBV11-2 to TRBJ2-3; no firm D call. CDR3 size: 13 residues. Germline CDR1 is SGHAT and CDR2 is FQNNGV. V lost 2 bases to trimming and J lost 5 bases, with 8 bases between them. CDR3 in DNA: TGTGCCAGCAGCTTACAACACTTAGATACGCAGTATTTT. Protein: CASSLQHLDTQYF.

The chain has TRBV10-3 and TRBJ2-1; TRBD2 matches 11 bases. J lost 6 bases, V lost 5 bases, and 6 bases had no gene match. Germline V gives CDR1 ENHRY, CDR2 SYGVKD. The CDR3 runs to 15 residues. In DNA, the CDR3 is TGTGCCATCAGTTATGCTAGCGGGGGGTCCAATGAGCAGTTCTTC. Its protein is CAISYASGGSNEQFF.

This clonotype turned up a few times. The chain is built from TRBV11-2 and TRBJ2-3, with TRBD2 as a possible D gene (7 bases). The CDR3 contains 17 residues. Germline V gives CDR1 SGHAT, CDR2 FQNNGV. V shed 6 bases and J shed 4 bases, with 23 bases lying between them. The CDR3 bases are TGTGCCAGCAGTACGAAACAGCGGGACCCAGGGGCAGATACGCAGTATTTT. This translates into CASSTKQRDPGADTQYF.

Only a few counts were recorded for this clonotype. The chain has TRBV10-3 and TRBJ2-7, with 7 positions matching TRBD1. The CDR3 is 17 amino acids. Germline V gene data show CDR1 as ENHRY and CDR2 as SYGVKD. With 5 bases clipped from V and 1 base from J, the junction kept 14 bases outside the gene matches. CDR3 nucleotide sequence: TGTGCCATCAGTCTGCTGGGGCGACAGGGCCCTTCCTACGAGCAGTACTTC. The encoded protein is CAISLLGRQGPSYEQYF.

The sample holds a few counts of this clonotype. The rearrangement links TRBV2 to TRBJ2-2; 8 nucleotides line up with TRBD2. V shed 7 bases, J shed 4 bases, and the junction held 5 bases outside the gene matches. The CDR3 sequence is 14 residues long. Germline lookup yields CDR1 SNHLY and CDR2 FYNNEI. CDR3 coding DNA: TGTGCCAGCACCGGGACTAGGAGCACCGGGGAGCTGTTTTTT. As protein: CASTGTRSTGELFF.

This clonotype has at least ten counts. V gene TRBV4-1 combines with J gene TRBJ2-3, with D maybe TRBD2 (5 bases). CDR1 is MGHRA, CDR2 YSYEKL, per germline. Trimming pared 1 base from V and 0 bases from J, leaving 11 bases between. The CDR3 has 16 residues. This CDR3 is CASSQGTGKSTDTQYF. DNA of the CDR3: TGCGCCAGCAGCCAAGGGACTGGGAAGAGCACAGATACGCAGTATTTT.

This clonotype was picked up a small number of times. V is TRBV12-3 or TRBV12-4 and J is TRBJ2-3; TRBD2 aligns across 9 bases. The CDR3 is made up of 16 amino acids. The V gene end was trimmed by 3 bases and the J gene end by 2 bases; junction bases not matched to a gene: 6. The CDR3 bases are TGTGCCAGCAGTTTTGGGGCTAGCGGGGCCACAGATACGCAGTATTTT. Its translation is CASSFGASGATDTQYF.

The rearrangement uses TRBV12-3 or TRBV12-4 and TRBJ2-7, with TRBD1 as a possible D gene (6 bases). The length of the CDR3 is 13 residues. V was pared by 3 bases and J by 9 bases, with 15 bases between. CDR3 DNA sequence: TGTGCCAGCAGTTTCACAGGGATCGTAGGGCAGTACTTC. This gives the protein CASSFTGIVGQYF.

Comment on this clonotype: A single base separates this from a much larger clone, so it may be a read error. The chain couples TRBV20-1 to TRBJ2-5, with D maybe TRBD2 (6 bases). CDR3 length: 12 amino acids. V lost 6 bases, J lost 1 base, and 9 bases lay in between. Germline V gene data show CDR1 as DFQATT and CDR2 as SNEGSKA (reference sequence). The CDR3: CSAAGLQETQYF. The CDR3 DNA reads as TGCAGTGCCGCGGGGCTCCAAGAGACCCAGTACTTC.

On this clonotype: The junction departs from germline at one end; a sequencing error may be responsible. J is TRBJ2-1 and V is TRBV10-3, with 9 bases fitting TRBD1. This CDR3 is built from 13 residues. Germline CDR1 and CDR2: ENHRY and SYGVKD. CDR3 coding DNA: TGTGCCATCAGTGGGGGACAGGGCAATAAGCAGTTCTTC. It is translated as CAISGGQGNKQFF.

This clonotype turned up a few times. The CDR3 region is CSAPPTGRIAGRSNEQFF. CDR3 nucleotides: TGCAGTGCACCTCCCACGGGACGGATAGCGGGACGCAGCAATGAGCAGTTCTTC. J is TRBJ2-1 and V is TRBV20-1, with 8 bases that match TRBD2. The ends lost 6 bases at V and 6 bases at J; junction bases unmatched: 22. The CDR3 length is 18 residues. Germline V gene lookup returns CDR1 DFQATT and CDR2 SNEGSKA (reference sequence).

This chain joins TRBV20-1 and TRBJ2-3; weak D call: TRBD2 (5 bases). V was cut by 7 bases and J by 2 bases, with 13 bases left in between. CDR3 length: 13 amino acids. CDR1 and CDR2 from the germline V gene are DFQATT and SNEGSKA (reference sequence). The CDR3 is CSVADFYTDTQYF. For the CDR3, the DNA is TGCAGTGTGGCGGACTTCTACACAGATACGCAGTATTTT.

The CDR3 nucleotides read TGTGCCAGCAGCCCACGGGACAATTCAAGGAATGAGCAGTTCTTC. Translated: CASSPRDNSRNEQFF. The chain carries TRBV12-3 or TRBV12-4 and TRBJ2-1, with a tentative D call TRBD1 (6 bases). V was cut by 6 bases and J by 7 bases, with 19 bases left in between. The CDR3 is 15 amino acids.

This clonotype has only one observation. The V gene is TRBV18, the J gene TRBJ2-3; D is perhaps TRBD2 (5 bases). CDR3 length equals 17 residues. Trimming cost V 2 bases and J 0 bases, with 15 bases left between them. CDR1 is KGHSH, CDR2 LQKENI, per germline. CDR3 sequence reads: CASSPEGAEVSTDTQYF. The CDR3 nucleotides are TGTGCCAGCTCACCAGAGGGAGCGGAGGTGAGCACAGATACGCAGTATTTT.

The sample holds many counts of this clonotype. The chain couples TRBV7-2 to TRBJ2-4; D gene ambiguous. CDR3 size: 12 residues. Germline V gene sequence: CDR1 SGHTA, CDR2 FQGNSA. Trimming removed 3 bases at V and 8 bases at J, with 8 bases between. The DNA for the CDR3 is TGTGCCAGCAGCTTTAGTGGAGACATTCAGTACTTC. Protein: CASSFSGDIQYF.

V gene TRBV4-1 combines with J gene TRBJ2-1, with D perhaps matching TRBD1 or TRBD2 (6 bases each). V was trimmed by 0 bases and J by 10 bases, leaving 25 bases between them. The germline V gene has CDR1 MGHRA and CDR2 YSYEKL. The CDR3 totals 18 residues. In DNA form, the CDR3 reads TGCGCCAGCAGCCAAGATGGGTTCGGGGGCGCAGAGGTTCGGGAGCAGTTCTTC. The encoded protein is CASSQDGFGGAEVREQFF.

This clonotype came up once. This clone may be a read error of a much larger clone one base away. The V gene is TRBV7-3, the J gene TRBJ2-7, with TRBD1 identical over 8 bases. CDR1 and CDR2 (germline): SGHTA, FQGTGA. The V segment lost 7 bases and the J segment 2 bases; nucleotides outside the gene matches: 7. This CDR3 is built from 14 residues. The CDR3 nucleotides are TGTGCCAGCAACCCCGGGACAGGACCCTACGAGCAGTACTTC. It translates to CASNPGTGPYEQYF.

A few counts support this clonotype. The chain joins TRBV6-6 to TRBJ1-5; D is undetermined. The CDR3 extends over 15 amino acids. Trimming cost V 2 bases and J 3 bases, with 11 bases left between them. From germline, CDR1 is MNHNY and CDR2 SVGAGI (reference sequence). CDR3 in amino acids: CASSYRSPHNQPQHF. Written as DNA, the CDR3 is TGTGCCAGCAGTTACCGGTCACCGCACAATCAGCCCCAGCATTTT.